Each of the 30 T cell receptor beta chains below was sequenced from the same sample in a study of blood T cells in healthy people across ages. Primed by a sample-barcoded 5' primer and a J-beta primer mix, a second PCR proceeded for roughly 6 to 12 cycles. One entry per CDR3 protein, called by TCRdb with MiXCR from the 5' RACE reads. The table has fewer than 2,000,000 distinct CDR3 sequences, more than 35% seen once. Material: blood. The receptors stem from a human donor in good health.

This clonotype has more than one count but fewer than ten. CDR3 protein: CASSLRERGETQYF. The DNA for the CDR3 is TGTGCCAGCAGCTTGAGGGAGCGGGGTGAGACCCAGTACTTC. The V call is TRBV11-3, the J call TRBJ2-7, with 7 bases aligning to TRBD2. The tail of the sequence fits TRBJ2-5 better, so the J call may be wrong. CDR1 is SGHNT and CDR2 is YENEEA in the germline V gene. The length of the CDR3 is 14 residues.

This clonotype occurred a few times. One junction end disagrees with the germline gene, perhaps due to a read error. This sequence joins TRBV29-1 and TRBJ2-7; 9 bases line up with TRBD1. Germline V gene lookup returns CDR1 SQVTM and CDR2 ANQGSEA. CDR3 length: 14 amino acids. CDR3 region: CSVEFGTGTGEQYF. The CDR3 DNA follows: TGCAGTGTTGAATTTGGGACAGGGACCGGTGAGCAGTACTTC.

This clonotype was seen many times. The CDR3 here is CSVTATREQYF. The CDR3 DNA follows: TGCAGCGTCACGGCCACTCGGGAGCAGTACTTC. V usage is TRBV29-1 and J usage is TRBJ2-7; no clear D. The V and J ends lost 6 bases and 7 bases respectively, with 13 bases between them. The V gene's germline CDR1 is SQVTM and CDR2 ANQGSEA. The CDR3 contains 11 residues.

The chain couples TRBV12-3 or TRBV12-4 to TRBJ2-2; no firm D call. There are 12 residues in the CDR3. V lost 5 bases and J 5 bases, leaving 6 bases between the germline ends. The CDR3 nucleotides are TGTGCCAGCAGTGTCTTAACCGGGGAGCTGTTTTTT. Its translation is CASSVLTGELFF.

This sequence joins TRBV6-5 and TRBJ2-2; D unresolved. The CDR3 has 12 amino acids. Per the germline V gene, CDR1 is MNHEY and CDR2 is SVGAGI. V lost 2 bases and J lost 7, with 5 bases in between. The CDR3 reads CASSYGYGELFF. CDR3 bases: TGTGCCAGCAGTTACGGGTACGGGGAGCTGTTTTTT.

The CDR3 here is CASSSPGLAGVSSYNEQFF. In DNA form, the CDR3 reads TGTGCCAGCAGCTCGCCGGGACTAGCGGGGGTGAGCTCCTACAATGAGCAGTTCTTC. V usage is TRBV7-2 and J usage is TRBJ2-1; 14 positions match TRBD2. This CDR3 spans 19 amino acids. J gave up 0 bases and V 4 bases, and 8 bases lay outside the gene matches. Germline V gene data show CDR1 as SGHTA and CDR2 as FQGNSA.

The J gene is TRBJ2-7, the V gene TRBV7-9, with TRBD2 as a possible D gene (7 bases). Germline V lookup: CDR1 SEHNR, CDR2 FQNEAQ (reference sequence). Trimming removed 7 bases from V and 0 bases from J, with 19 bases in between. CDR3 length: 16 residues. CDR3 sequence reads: CASNPLGRGSSYEQYF. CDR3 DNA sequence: TGTGCCAGCAACCCTTTGGGGAGGGGGAGCTCCTACGAGCAGTACTTC.

In DNA form, the CDR3 reads TGTGCCAGCAGTACCCCGGACAGGTTCTACGAGCAGTACTTC. Protein sequence: CASSTPDRFYEQYF. The chain is built from TRBV6-6 and TRBJ2-7, with 7 bases matching TRBD1. The CDR3 is 14 residues long. V lost 5 bases, J lost 3 bases, and 7 bases stayed unmatched. Germline CDR1 MNHNY, CDR2 SVGAGI (reference sequence).

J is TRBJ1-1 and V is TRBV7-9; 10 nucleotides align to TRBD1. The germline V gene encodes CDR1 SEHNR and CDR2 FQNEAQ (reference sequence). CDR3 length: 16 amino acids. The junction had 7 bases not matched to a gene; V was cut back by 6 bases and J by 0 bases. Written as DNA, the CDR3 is TGTGCCAGCAGTCCCCCGGACAGGGGGATGAACACTGAAGCTTTCTTT. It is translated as CASSPPDRGMNTEAFF.

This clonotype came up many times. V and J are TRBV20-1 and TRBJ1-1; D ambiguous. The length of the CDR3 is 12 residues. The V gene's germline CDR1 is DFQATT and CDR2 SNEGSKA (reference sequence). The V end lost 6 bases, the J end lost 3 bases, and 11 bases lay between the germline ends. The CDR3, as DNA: TGCAGTGCCCCTACAAGAGACACTGAAGCTTTCTTT. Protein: CSAPTRDTEAFF.

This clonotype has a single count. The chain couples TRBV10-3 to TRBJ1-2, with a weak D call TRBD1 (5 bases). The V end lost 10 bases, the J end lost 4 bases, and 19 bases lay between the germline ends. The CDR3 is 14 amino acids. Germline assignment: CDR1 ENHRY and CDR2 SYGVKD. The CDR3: CATQNQIGTYGYTF. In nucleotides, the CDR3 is TGTGCCACCCAAAATCAGATAGGGACCTATGGCTACACCTTC.

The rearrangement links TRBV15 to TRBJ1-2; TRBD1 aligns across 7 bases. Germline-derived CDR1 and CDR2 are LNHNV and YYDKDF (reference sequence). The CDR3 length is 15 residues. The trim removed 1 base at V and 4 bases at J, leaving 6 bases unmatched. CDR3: CATSRGPTGTYGYTF. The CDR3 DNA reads TGTGCCACCAGCAGAGGACCGACAGGGACCTATGGCTACACCTTC.

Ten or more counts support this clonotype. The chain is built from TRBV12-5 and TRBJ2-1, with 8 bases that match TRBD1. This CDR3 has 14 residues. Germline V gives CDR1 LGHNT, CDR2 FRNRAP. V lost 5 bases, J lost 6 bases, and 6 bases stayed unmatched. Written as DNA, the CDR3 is TGTGCTAGTGGTCCGGGACAGGACCTCAATGAGCAGTTCTTC. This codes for CASGPGQDLNEQFF.

As DNA, the CDR3 is TGCGCCAGCAGCCTCCCGGGAGAGTCCTACGAGCAGTACTTC. Its translation: CASSLPGESYEQYF. J is TRBJ2-7 and V is TRBV5-1, with a possible D match to TRBD2 (6 bases). V was trimmed by 4 bases and J by 1 base, leaving 12 bases between them. From germline, CDR1 is SGHRS and CDR2 YFSETQ. The CDR3 loop spans 14 amino acids.

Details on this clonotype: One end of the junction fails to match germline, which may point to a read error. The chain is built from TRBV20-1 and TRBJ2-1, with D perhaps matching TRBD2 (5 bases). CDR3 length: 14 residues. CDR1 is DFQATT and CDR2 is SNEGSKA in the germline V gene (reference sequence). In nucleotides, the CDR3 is TGCGGTGCTAGGACTGTGATCTCCTACAATGAGCAGTTCTTC. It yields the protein CGARTVISYNEQFF.

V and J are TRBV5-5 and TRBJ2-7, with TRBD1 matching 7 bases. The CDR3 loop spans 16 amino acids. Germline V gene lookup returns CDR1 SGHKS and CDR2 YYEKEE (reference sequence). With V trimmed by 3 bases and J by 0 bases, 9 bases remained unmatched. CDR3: CASSSWGQRLSYEQYF. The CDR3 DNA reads TGTGCCAGCAGCTCGTGGGGACAGCGACTCTCCTACGAGCAGTACTTC.

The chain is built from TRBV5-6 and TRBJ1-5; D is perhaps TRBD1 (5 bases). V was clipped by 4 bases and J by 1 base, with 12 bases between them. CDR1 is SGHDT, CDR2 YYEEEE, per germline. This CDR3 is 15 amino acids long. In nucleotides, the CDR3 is TGTGCCAGCAGCCTCCGGCGGGACAGCAATCAGCCCCAGCATTTT. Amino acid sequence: CASSLRRDSNQPQHF. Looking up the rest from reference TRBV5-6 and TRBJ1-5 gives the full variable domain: DAGVTQSPTHLIKTRGQQVTLRCSPKSGHDTVSWYQQALGQGPQFIFQYYEEEERQRGNFPDRFSGHQFPNYSSELNVNALLLGDSALYLCASSLRRDSNQPQHFGDGTRLSIL.

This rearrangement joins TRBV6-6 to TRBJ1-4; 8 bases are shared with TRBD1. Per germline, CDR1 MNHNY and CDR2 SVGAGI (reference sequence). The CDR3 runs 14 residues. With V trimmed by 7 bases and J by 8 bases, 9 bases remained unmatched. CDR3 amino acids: CASIPGQVGEKLFF. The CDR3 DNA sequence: TGTGCCAGCATTCCGGGACAGGTTGGAGAAAAACTGTTTTTT.

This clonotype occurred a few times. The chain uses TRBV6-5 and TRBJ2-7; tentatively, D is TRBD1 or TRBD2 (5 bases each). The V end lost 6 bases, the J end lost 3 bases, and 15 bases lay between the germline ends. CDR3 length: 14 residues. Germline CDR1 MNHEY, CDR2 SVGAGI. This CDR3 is CASRAPGPFYEQYF. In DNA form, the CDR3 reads TGTGCCAGCAGGGCCCCGGGGCCTTTCTACGAGCAGTACTTC.

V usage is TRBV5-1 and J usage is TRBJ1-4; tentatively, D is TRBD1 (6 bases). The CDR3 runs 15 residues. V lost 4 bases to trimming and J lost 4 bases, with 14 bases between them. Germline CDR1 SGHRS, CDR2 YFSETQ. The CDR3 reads CASSDRGTLNEKLFF. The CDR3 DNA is TGCGCCAGCAGCGATAGGGGGACACTTAATGAAAAACTGTTTTTT.

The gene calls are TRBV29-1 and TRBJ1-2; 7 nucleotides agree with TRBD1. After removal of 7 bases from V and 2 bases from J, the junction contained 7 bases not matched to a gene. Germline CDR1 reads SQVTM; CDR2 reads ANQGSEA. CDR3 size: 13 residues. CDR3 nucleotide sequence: TGCAGCGCTGGGACAGCTCTCAACTATGGCTACACCTTC. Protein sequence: CSAGTALNYGYTF.

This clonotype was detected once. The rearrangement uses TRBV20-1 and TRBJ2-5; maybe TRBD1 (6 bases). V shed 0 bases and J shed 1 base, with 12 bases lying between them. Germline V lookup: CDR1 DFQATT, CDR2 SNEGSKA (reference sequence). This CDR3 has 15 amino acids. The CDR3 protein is CSARDWTELQETQYF. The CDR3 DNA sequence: TGCAGTGCTAGAGATTGGACAGAGCTCCAAGAGACCCAGTACTTC.

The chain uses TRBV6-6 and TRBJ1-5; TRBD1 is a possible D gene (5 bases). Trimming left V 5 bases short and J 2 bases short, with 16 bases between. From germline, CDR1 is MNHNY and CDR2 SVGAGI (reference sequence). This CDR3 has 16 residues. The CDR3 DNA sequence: TGTGCCAGCAGTATCATCAGGGTTGAGGGCAATCAGCCCCAGCATTTT. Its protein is CASSIIRVEGNQPQHF.

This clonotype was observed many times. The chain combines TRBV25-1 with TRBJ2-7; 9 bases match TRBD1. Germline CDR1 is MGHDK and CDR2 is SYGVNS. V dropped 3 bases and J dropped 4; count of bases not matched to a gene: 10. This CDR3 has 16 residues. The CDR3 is CASSDPFRDRVYEQYF. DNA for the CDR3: TGTGCCAGCAGTGATCCCTTCCGGGACAGGGTATACGAGCAGTACTTC.

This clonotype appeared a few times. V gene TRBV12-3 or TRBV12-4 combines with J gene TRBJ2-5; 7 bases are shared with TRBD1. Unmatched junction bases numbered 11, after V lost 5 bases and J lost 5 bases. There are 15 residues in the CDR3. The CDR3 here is CASSTWDSTTETQYF. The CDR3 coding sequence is TGTGCCAGCAGTACCTGGGACAGTACAACGGAGACCCAGTACTTC.

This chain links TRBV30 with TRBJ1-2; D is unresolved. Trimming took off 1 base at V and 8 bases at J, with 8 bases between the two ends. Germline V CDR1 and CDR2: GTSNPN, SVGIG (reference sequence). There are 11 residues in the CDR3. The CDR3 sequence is CAWSGFLGYTF. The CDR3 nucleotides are TGTGCCTGGAGTGGATTTCTGGGCTACACCTTC.

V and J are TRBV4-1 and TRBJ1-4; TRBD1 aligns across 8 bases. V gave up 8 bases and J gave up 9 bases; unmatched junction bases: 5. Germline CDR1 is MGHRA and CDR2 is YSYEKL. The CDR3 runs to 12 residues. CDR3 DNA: TGCGCCAGCCAAGGACAGGGTAAAAAACTGTTTTTT. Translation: CASQGQGKKLFF.

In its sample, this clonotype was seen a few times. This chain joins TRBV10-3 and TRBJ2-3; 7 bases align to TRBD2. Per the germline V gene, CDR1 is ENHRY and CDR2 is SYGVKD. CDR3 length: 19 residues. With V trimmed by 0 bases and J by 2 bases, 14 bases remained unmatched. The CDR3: CAISESPGGGNRATDTQYF. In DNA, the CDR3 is TGTGCCATCAGTGAGTCGCCGGGGGGAGGAAACCGAGCCACAGATACGCAGTATTTT.

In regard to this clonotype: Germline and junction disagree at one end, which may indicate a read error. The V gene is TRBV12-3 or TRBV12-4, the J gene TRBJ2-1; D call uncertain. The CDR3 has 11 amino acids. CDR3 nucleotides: TGTGCCAGCAGCGCTTTAAATGAGCGGTTCTTC. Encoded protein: CASSALNERFF.

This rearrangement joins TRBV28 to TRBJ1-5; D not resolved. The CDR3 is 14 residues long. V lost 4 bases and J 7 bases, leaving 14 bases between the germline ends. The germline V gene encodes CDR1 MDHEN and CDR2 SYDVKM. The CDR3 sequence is CASSSDVGYQPQHF. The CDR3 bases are TGTGCCAGCAGTTCCGACGTCGGGTACCAGCCCCAGCATTTT. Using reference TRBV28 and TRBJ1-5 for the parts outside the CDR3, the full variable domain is DVKVTQSSRYLVKRTGEKVFLECVQDMDHENMFWYRQDPGLGLRLIYFSYDVKMKEKGDIPEGYSVSREKKERFSLILESASTNQTSMYLCASSSDVGYQPQHFGDGTRLSIL.